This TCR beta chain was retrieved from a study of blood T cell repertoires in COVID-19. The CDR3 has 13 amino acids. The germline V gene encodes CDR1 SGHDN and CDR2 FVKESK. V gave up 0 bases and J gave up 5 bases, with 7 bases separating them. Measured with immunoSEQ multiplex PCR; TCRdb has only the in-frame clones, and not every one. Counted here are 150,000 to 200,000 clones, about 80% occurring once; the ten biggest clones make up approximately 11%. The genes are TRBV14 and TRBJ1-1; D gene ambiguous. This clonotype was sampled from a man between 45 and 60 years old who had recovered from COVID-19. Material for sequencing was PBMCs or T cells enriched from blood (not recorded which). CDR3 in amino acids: CASSQDRDTEAFF. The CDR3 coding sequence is TGTGCCAGCAGCCAAGATCGGGATACTGAAGCTTTCTTT.